This T cell receptor beta chain derives from a study of CD8 T cells in ankylosing spondylitis. Using its own MiXCR run on the 5' RACE reads, TCRdb lists one record per CDR3 protein. Seen here are some 240,000 distinct CDR3 sequences, more than 15% observed once, and the top ten hold under 40%. This clonotype was counted a few times. The sample consisted of blood, either unsorted or a sorted T cell fraction (not recorded which). This sequence originates from a male donor with ankylosing spondylitis or in good health (not recorded which).

In nucleotides, the CDR3 is TGTGCCAGCAGCCCGGCGAGCGGGGCAGATACGCAGTATTTT. Encoded protein: CASSPASGADTQYF. The gene calls are TRBV7-9 and TRBJ2-3; 7 positions match TRBD2. In germline, CDR1 is SEHNR, CDR2 FQNEAQ (reference sequence). The CDR3 is 14 amino acids. The V and J ends lost 5 bases and 4 bases, in that order; junction bases with no gene match: 6.